This T cell receptor beta chain was profiled in a study of human T cells and chemical hapten exposure. Time point indicated: patch test 2, 6 weeks after DPC sensitization. Regarding treatment: therapeutic diphenylcyclopropenone sensitization with weekly scalp DPC. TCRdb re-derived calls from the RACE reads in MiXCR, one entry per CDR3 protein. Of 80,000 to 95,000 distinct CDR3 sequences listed, approximately 10% are singletons. The clonotype originates from a young man with alopecia areata. Some clones in this sample may be carry-over from other donors' samples. This specimen consisted of whole blood, obtained in connection with sensitization to the hapten diphenylcyclopropenone (DPC).

Here the CDR3 reads CASGLAYDRVNQPQHF. The DNA of the CDR3 is TGTGCTAGTGGTTTGGCCTACGACAGGGTCAATCAGCCCCAGCATTTT. This sequence joins TRBV12-5 and TRBJ1-5, with 7 bases that match TRBD1. The ends lost 1 base at V and 3 bases at J; junction bases unmatched: 6. The CDR3 contains 16 residues. CDR1 LGHNT and CDR2 FRNRAP come from the germline V gene.